This TCR beta chain was recovered during a study of blood T cell repertoires in COVID-19 (dated by TCRdb to the early 2020s). Describing the broader study: Samples from collaborators originated in the United States, Italy and Spain and spanned both the acute and convalescent phases of COVID-19. The prospective study material was composed of cDNA or gDNA derived from T cells, B-cell-depleted T cells, or PBMCs. Subjects who had been exposed to COVID-19, were actively infected with it, or had recovered from it provided the deeply sampled blood TCRbeta repertoires that made up the dataset. The repertoires were released in a freely available public database intended as a resource for research on the immune response to SARS-CoV-2. Samples came from the ongoing ImmuneRACE study (first 160 participants) plus 1,254 subjects from 6 global collaborators. The sample metadata nearly always contained a de-identified subject ID, COVID-19 status, age in years and sex. Where available, HLA class I and class II types were taken from metadata supplied by the sample provider and were not determined by assay-based typing.

On the study overall, not on this receptor specifically: Clinical and demographic metadata were provided uncurated, with the amount varying by source and participant.

For this clone: What this receptor recognizes is not known. No much larger clone is present one base from it, and per-base qualities are unavailable.

Relative to germline, V is 5 bases shorter and J is 13 bases shorter, with 15 bases between their ends. The CDR3 covers 12 residues, taking in both the cysteine and the phenylalanine. Only CDR3 DNA is held: 36 bases, read in frame from base 1. For CDR1 and CDR2, the germline V gene lists MDHEN and SYDVKM. TCRbeta CDR3 regions were amplified from genomic DNA using the immunoSEQ Assay, a bias-controlled multiplex PCR. In the original analysis: Nucleated cell counts per sample were estimated from amplification of reference gene primers within the assay. To quantify the absolute abundance of each unique TCRbeta CDR3 rearrangement, sequence reads were collapsed and filtered. Productive Simpson clonality was computed per sample as the square root of Simpson's diversity index over productive rearrangements. TCRdb re-hosts the immuneACCESS table, in-frame sequences only. Its copies lack some clones; in the studies checked, an unresolved V gene accounts for under half of them, and the cause for the rest is not known. Clonal size and the V and J genes are those of that table, whereas D and trimming came from the DNA. The sample table holds about 130,000 clones, of which roughly 89% were seen once. The ten most abundant clones make up about 4.4% of the sample.

One collaborating source in Seattle enrolled patients during active infection and followed them longitudinally through the course of disease. The collaborating institutions used their own protocols to collect whole blood in K2EDTA tubes. Collaborator samples were shipped for TCRbeta analysis as frozen whole blood, isolated PBMCs, or DNA extracted from either sample type. The sequence links TRBV28 to TRBJ2-1; TRBD1 might be the D gene, on 6 matching bases. Sequencing used peripheral blood. This TCR derives from a man aged 55-75 years with COVID-19, enrolled during active disease. The nucleotide sequence is TGTGCCAGCAGTCCCCCCCAGGGGACCCAGTTCTTC. It specifies CASSPPQGTQFF.